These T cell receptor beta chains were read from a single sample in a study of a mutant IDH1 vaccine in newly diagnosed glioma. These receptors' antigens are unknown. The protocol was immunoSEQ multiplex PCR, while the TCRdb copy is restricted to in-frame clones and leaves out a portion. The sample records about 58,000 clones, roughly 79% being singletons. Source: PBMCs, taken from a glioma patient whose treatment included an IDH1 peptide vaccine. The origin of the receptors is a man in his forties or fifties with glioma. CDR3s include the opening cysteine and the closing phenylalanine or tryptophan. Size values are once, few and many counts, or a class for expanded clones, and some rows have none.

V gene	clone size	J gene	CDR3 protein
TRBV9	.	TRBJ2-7	CASSAGTGAGEQYF
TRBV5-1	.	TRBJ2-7	CASSWTASYEQYF
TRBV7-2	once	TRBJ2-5	CASSPGLVKETQYF
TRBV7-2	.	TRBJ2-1	CASSSQNRGRLNYNEQFF
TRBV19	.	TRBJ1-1	CASSLKDSLNTEAFF
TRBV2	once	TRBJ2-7	CASSDREYHEQYF
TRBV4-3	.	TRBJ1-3	CASSQDLRGYSGNTIYF
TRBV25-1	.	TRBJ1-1	CASSRTGNTEAFF
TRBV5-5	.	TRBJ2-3	CASNQHIGSSTDTQYF
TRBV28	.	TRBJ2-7	CASRPTGPHYEQYF